These 21 T cell receptor beta chains were sequenced from one sample in a study of graft-versus-host responses after intestinal transplantation. TCRdb's table, derived via immunoSEQ multiplex PCR, lists solely in-frame clones and lacks some. The sample has about 690 clones, approximately 95% seen once; the top ten hold approximately 7.2%. The material was PBMCs, obtained 26 days after transplant. All receptors derive from a human patient who received an intestinal transplant, so some T cells may come from the graft donor.

The chain combines TRBV4-2 with TRBJ2-2; no firm D call. Trimming cost V 1 base and J 1 base, with 7 bases left between them. Germline V gene sequence: CDR1 LGHNA, CDR2 YNFKEQ. This CDR3 has 15 residues. CDR3 protein: CASSQVGVNTGELFF. CDR3 DNA sequence: TGTGCCAGCAGCCAAGTCGGCGTGAACACCGGGGAGCTGTTTTTT.

V and J are TRBV6-1 and TRBJ2-3, with TRBD2 as a possible D gene (7 bases). V lost 11 bases and J lost 3, with 18 bases in between. CDR3 length: 14 amino acids. Per the germline V gene, CDR1 is MNHNS and CDR2 is SASEGT. CDR3 region: CARIGGARTDTQYF. The DNA for the CDR3 is TGTGCCCGAATAGGGGGGGCGCGAACAGATACGCAGTATTTT.

The J gene is TRBJ2-1, the V gene TRBV30; 10 nucleotides align to TRBD1. Trimming at V came to 1 base and at J to 7 bases, leaving 4 bases not matched to a gene. The CDR3 consists of 14 residues. CDR1 and CDR2 (germline): GTSNPN, SVGIG (reference sequence). CDR3 region: CAWSAGQGINEQFF. For the CDR3, the DNA is TGTGCCTGGAGTGCGGGACAGGGGATAAATGAGCAGTTCTTC.

The CDR3 DNA reads TGTGCCAGCAGCTTCCTAGCGGGAGCTTACGAGCAGTACTTC. This codes for CASSFLAGAYEQYF. This chain joins TRBV28 and TRBJ2-7, with 10 bases fitting TRBD2. The V gene end was trimmed by 6 bases and the J gene end by 4 bases; junction bases not matched to a gene: 6. This CDR3 contains 14 residues. Germline CDR1 reads MDHEN; CDR2 reads SYDVKM.

This clone was recorded only once. The V call is TRBV9, the J call TRBJ2-7; no clear D. V lost 0 bases and J lost 3, with 10 bases in between. This CDR3 region has 14 residues. CDR1 is SGDLS, CDR2 YYNGEE, per germline. In DNA form, the CDR3 reads TGTGCCAGCAGCGTAGGTCCGACTCTCTACGAGCAGTACTTC. Translated: CASSVGPTLYEQYF.

The gene calls are TRBV5-1 and TRBJ1-1; no clear D. The CDR3 length is 14 residues. Germline CDR1 SGHRS, CDR2 YFSETQ. V lost 4 bases and J 2 bases, leaving 12 bases between the germline ends. CDR3 residues: CASSLWPGNTEAFF. CDR3 bases: TGCGCCAGCAGCCTCTGGCCGGGCAACACTGAAGCTTTCTTT.

CDR3 bases: TGCGCCAGCAGCCAATCCCCCCTGATCCCCTACAATGAGCAGTTCTTC. It encodes CASSQSPLIPYNEQFF. The chain uses TRBV4-1 and TRBJ2-1; the D is unclear. Germline CDR1 reads MGHRA; CDR2 reads YSYEKL. CDR3 length: 16 residues. Trimming took off 2 bases at V and 2 bases at J, with 13 bases between the two ends.

V and J are TRBV7-4 and TRBJ2-2; TRBD2 matches at 14 bases. In germline, CDR1 is SGHVT, CDR2 SQSDAQ. The CDR3 has 16 residues. The ends lost 5 bases at V and 7 bases at J; junction bases unmatched: 6. The CDR3: CASSLPGTSGSGELFF. CDR3 bases: TGTGCCAGCAGCCTTCCCGGGACTAGCGGGAGCGGGGAGCTGTTTTTT. The full variable domain, rest sourced from reference TRBV7-4 and TRBJ2-2, is GAGVSQSPRYKVAKRGRDVALRCDSISGHVTLYWYRQTLGQGSEVLTYSQSDAQRDKSGRPSGRFSAERPERSVSTLKIQRTEQGDSAVYLCASSLPGTSGSGELFFGEGSRLTVL.

The genes are TRBV7-6 and TRBJ1-2; D possibly corresponds to TRBD1 (6 bases). The CDR3 totals 15 residues. Germline CDR1 SGHVS, CDR2 FNYEAQ. V dropped 1 base and J dropped 5 bases, with 14 bases sitting between them. The CDR3 spells CASSLEARGFYGYTF. CDR3 bases: TGTGCCAGCAGCTTAGAAGCCAGGGGTTTTTATGGCTACACCTTC.

A note on this clone: A read error may produce the germline difference seen at one junction end. The chain couples TRBV11-2 to TRBJ2-7; no reliable D call. The CDR3 loop spans 11 amino acids. Germline V gives CDR1 SGHAT, CDR2 FQNNGV. In nucleotides, the CDR3 is TGTGCCAGCAGCATAGAGGACGAGCAGTACTTC. Translated: CASSIEDEQYF.

The J gene is TRBJ2-7, the V gene TRBV21-1; the D call of TRBD1 is as the table states it, not checked on the DNA. TRBV21-1 is a pseudogene locus. The CDR3 runs 17 residues. CDR3 nucleotides: TGTGCCGGCAGCAAAGCGGGAGCGGACAGCAGCTCCTACGAGCAGTACTTC. The encoded protein is CAGSKAGADSSSYEQYF.

A remark on this clone: Because the CDR3's place on the DNA is in doubt, the DNA is left out and the CDR3 is given as listed by TCRdb. The V call is TRBV12-2, the J call TRBJ2-2; the table's D call TRBD2 went unverified against the DNA. TRBV12-2 is described as a pseudogene. Termini included, the CDR3 measures 18 amino acids. CDR3 region: CASRLEVGSGSRTGELFF.

This clone was picked up one time. This chain links TRBV9 with TRBJ2-5, with 8 positions matching TRBD2. Trimming cost V 0 bases and J 13 bases; bases outside gene matches: 14. CDR3 length: 15 residues. CDR1 and CDR2 (germline): SGDLS, YYNGEE. The DNA for the CDR3 is TGTGCCAGCAGCGTAGGACTAGCGTCTACCTACGAGCGGTACTTC. It encodes CASSVGLASTYERYF.

This rearrangement joins TRBV9 to TRBJ2-7; 8 nucleotides match TRBD2. Germline loops: CDR1 SGDLS, CDR2 YYNGEE. J gave up 1 base and V 0 bases, and 6 bases lay outside the gene matches. The CDR3 is 16 amino acids. As DNA, the CDR3 is TGTGCCAGCAGCGTAGATGGCGGGAGGTCTTCCTACGAGCAGTACTTC. It specifies CASSVDGGRSSYEQYF.

V is TRBV11-2 and J is TRBJ2-1; the match to TRBD2 covers 9 bases. Trimming at V came to 5 bases and at J to 7 bases, leaving 9 bases not matched to a gene. Germline V gene lookup returns CDR1 SGHAT and CDR2 FQNNGV. The CDR3 consists of 15 residues. The CDR3 coding sequence is TGTGCCAGCAGCCTAGTAGCGGGAGACTTAAATGAGCAGTTCTTC. Translated: CASSLVAGDLNEQFF.

V is TRBV9 and J is TRBJ2-3; maybe TRBD2 (5 bases). CDR1 SGDLS and CDR2 YYNGEE come from the germline V gene. The CDR3 spans 18 residues. Between the trimmed V and J ends, which lost 4 bases and 3 bases, there was a span of 24 bases. The CDR3 nucleotides are TGTGCCAGCAGCCCACTCGGTGGGGAGTTGATTAGTACAGATACGCAGTATTTT. It codes for CASSPLGGELISTDTQYF.

This clone has a handful of counts. The chain is built from TRBV2 and TRBJ1-4; 8 positions match TRBD1. Germline trimming cut 8 bases from V and 5 bases from J; bases unmatched to any gene: 7. Germline CDR1 is SNHLY and CDR2 is FYNNEI. The CDR3 consists of 14 residues. CDR3 amino acids: CASFDRGGNEKLFF. The CDR3 region has the DNA TGTGCCAGCTTCGACAGGGGTGGAAATGAAAAACTGTTTTTT.

V usage is TRBV15 and J usage is TRBJ2-1; 7 bases fit TRBD2. Germline V gene data show CDR1 as LNHNV and CDR2 as YYDKDF (reference sequence). V lost 4 bases to trimming and J lost 6 bases; unmatched junction nucleotides: 9. This CDR3 spans 15 amino acids. The CDR3 nucleotides are TGTGCCACCAGCACCGGGAGGAGTCGCCCCAATGAGCAGTTCTTC. It encodes CATSTGRSRPNEQFF.

This chain uses TRBV28 with TRBJ1-5; possibly TRBD1 for D (6 bases). The V gene's germline CDR1 is MDHEN and CDR2 SYDVKM. V lost 3 bases, J lost 3 bases, and 12 bases lay in between. The CDR3 extends over 15 amino acids. This CDR3 is CASSLTGADNQPQHF. CDR3 DNA: TGTGCCAGCAGTTTGACGGGGGCCGACAATCAGCCCCAGCATTTT. The full variable domain, in which reference TRBV28 and TRBJ1-5 provide the parts outside the CDR3, is DVKVTQSSRYLVKRTGEKVFLECVQDMDHENMFWYRQDPGLGLRLIYFSYDVKMKEKGDIPEGYSVSREKKERFSLILESASTNQTSMYLCASSLTGADNQPQHFGDGTRLSIL.

The V call is TRBV6-1, the J call TRBJ1-5, with 9 bases that match TRBD1. Germline CDR1 MNHNS, CDR2 SASEGT. The CDR3 totals 14 residues. Trimming took 5 bases from V and 4 from J; bases not matched to a gene: 3. CDR3 region: CASSSGQGNQPQHF. The CDR3 DNA is TGTGCCAGCAGTTCGGGACAGGGAAATCAGCCCCAGCATTTT.

The V gene is TRBV14, the J gene TRBJ2-7; no clear D gene. Germline-derived CDR1 and CDR2 are SGHDN and FVKESK. This CDR3 is built from 13 residues. V lost 1 base and J 3 bases, leaving 7 bases between the germline ends. The CDR3 loop reads CASSQVRSYEQYF. The CDR3 DNA follows: TGTGCCAGCAGCCAAGTCAGGAGCTACGAGCAGTACTTC. Full variable domain (missing parts from reference TRBV14 and TRBJ2-7): EAGVTQFPSHSVIEKGQTVTLRCDPISGHDNLYWYRRVMGKEIKFLLHFVKESKQDESGMPNNRFLAERTGGTYSTLKVQPAELEDSGVYFCASSQVRSYEQYFGPGTRLTVT.